The clone carrying this TCR beta chain was seen more than once but under ten times. What it binds is not known. Researchers made TCR beta libraries by using iRepertoire HTBI primers and running Arm-PCR on CDR3 regions. TCRdb re-derived calls from the multiplex PCR reads in MiXCR, one entry per CDR3 protein. The table lists about 620,000 distinct CDR3 sequences, 16% of them singletons. Sample time point: newly diagnosed GD, antithyroid drugs for less than 3 months. PBMC-extracted RNA yielded the TCR library. CDR1 is KGHSH, CDR2 LQKENI, per germline. V gave up 3 bases and J gave up 5 bases; unmatched junction bases: 5. This CDR3 is built from 14 residues. The entry originates in a study of regulatory T cells in long-lasting Graves disease. Whole-study findings and limits: The study found persistent patients shared more public clonotypes (over 2,500) than new patients (around 870). Lower TCR diversity was seen in persistent Graves' patients than in newly diagnosed ones.

The same sample was also used in a study of T cells in Graves' hyperthyroidism and ophthalmopathy. That publication notes: The HTBI primer set drove a first-round RT-PCR of the TCR CDR3.

The material was peripheral blood mononuclear cells (PBMCs), obtained at new diagnosis, from a patient treated with antithyroid drugs. This sequence originates from a woman aged 25 to 39 with Graves disease. V gene TRBV18 combines with J gene TRBJ2-7; 9 bases map to TRBD1. The CDR3 protein is CASSPGQGYHEQYF. Written as DNA, the CDR3 is TGTGCCAGCTCACCGGGACAGGGATACCACGAGCAGTACTTC.